This T cell receptor (beta chain) was recorded in a study of vaccination effects on CD4 cells after COVID-19. Clones were sequenced by immunoSEQ multiplex PCR, and TCRdb holds only the in-frame ones, with some missing. The table records about 58,000 clones, around three quarters of them present only once. V lost 1 base to trimming and J lost 7 bases, with 13 bases between them. CDR3 length equals 14 residues. Per the germline V gene, CDR1 is SEHNR and CDR2 is FQNEAQ (reference sequence). The culture ran for roughly ten days before CD4+ T cells were isolated. The authors exchanged half the medium for IL-2 medium on days 3 and 7. This clone came up a few times. The antigen is undetermined.

The chain combines TRBV7-9 with TRBJ1-2, with D hard to call. The sample consisted of CD4+ T cells from PBMCs cultured without peptide, taken before COVID-19 vaccination. The sequence was collected from a human donor who received a COVID-19 vaccine. In DNA form, the CDR3 reads TGTGCCAGCAGCTTAGACAACCCACGCGGTGGCTACACCTTC. Its protein is CASSLDNPRGGYTF.